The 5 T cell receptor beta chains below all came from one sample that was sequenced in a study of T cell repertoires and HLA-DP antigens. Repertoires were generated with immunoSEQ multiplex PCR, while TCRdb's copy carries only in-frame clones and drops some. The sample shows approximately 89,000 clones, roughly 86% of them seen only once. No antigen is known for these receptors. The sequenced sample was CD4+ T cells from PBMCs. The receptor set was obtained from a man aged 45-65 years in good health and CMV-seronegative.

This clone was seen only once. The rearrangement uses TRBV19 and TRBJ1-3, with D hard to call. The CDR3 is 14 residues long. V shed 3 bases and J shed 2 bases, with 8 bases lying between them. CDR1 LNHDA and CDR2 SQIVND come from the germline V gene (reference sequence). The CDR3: CASSIGVAGNTIYF. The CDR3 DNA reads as TGTGCCAGTAGTATCGGGGTGGCTGGAAACACCATATATTTT.

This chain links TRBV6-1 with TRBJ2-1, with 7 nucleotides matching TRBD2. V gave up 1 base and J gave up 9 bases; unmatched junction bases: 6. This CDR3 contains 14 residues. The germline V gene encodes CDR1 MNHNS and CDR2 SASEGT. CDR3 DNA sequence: TGTGCCAGCAGTGAAGAGAGACTAGCTCTTGAGCAGTTCTTC. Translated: CASSEERLALEQFF.

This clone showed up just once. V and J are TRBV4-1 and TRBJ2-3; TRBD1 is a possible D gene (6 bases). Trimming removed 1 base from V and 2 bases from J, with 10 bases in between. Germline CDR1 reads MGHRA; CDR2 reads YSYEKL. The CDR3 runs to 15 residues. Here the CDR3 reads CASSQVAGDTDTQYF. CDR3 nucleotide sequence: TGCGCCAGCAGCCAAGTGGCAGGGGACACAGATACGCAGTATTTT.

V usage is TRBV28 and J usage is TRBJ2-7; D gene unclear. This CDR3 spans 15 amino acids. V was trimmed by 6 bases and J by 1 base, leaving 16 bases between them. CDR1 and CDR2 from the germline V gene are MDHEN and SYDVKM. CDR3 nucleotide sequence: TGTGCCAGCAGCCCCGGCCCGTTGAGTTCCTACGAGCAGTACTTC. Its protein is CASSPGPLSSYEQYF.

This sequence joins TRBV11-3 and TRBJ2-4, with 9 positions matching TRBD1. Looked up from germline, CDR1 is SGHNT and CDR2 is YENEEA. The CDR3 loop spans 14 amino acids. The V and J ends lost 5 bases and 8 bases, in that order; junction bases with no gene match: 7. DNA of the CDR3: TGTGCCAGCAGCCCCGGGACAGGGAGGGACATTCAGTACTTC. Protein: CASSPGTGRDIQYF. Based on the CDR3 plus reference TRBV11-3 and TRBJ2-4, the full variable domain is EAGVVQSPRYKIIEKKQPVAFWCNPISGHNTLYWYLQNLGQGPELLIRYENEEAVDDSQLPKDRFSAERLKGVDSTLKIQPAELGDSAVYLCASSPGTGRDIQYFGAGTRLSVL.